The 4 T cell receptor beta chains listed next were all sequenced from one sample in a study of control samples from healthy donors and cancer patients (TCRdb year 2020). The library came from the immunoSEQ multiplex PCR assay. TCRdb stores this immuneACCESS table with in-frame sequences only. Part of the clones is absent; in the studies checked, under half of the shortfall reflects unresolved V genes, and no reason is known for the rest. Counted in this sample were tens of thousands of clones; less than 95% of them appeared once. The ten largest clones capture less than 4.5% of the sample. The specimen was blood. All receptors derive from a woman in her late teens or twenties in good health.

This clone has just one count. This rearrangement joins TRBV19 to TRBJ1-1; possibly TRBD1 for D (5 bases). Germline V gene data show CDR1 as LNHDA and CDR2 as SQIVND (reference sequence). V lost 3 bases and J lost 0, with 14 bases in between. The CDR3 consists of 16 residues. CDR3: CASSMQGDAMNTEAFF. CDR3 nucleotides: TGTGCCAGTAGTATGCAAGGGGACGCGATGAACACTGAAGCTTTCTTT.

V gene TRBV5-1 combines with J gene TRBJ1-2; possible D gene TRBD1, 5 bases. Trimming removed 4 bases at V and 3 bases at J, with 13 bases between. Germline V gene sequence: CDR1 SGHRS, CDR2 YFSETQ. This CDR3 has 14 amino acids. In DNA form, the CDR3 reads TGCGCCAGCAGCCCCCAGGGAGAGGACTATGGCTACACCTTC. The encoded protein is CASSPQGEDYGYTF.

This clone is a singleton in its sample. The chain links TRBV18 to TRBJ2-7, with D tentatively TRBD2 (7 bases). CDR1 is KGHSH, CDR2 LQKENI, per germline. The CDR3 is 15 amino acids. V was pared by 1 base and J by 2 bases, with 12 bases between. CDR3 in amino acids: CASSPLEGGTYEQYF. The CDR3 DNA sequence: TGTGCCAGCTCACCACTCGAGGGGGGGACCTACGAGCAGTACTTC.

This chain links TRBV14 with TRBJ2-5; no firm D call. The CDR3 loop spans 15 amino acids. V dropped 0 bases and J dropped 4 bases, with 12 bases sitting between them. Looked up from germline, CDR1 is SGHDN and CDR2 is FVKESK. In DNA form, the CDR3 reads TGTGCCAGCAGCCAAGACCGAAGAGTGGGAGAGACCCAGTACTTC. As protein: CASSQDRRVGETQYF. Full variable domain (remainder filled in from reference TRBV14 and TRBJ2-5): EAGVTQFPSHSVIEKGQTVTLRCDPISGHDNLYWYRRVMGKEIKFLLHFVKESKQDESGMPNNRFLAERTGGTYSTLKVQPAELEDSGVYFCASSQDRRVGETQYFGPGTRLLVL.